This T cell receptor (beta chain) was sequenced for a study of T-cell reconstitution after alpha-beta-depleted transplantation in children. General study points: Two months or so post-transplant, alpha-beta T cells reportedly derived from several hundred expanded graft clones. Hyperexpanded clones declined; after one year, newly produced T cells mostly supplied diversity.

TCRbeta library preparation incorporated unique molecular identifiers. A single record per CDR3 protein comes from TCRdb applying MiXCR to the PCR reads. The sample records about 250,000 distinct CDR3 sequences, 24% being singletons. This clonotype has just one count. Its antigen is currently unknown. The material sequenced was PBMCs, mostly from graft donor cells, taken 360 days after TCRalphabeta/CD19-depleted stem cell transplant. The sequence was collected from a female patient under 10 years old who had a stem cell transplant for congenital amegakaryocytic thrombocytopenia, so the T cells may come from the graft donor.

The CDR3 protein is CASTTTGTAGEKLFF. For the CDR3, the DNA is TGCGCCAGCACCACGACCGGGACAGCGGGTGAAAAACTGTTTTTT. The chain recombines TRBV4-1 with TRBJ1-4; 7 bases map to TRBD1. Germline values: CDR1 MGHRA, CDR2 YSYEKL. J lost 7 bases, V lost 7 bases, and 12 bases had no gene match. The CDR3 totals 15 residues.